This record looks at one TCR beta chain sequence and its context. Its antigen is as yet unknown. This record belongs to a study of T cell responses to AZD1222 COVID-19 vaccine. Study-level points and caveats: Just six people given AZD1222 tested seropositive at baseline. Donors were largely white British and mainly female; clonal diversity was possibly underestimated. Regions 160-218 and 743-854 held dominance among vaccine-associated CD4 TCRs, which spanned spike.

Analysis merged second doses at about 4 or about 12 weeks. Sequencing was performed with immunoSEQ multiplex PCR; in TCRdb, only in-frame clones are kept and a portion is missing. This sample has just over 90,000 clones, with around 91% found just once. There are 12 residues in the CDR3. V was clipped by 4 bases and J by 2 bases, with 6 bases between them. In germline, CDR1 is SGDLS, CDR2 YYNGEE. The chain recombines TRBV9 with TRBJ1-2; D ambiguous. The sequence was obtained from an adult who received the AZD1222 COVID-19 vaccine. Material: peripheral blood, obtained 28 days after the second AZD1222 dose. The CDR3 loop reads CASSPGNYGYTF. The CDR3 DNA reads as TGTGCCAGCAGCCCGGGGAACTATGGCTACACCTTC.